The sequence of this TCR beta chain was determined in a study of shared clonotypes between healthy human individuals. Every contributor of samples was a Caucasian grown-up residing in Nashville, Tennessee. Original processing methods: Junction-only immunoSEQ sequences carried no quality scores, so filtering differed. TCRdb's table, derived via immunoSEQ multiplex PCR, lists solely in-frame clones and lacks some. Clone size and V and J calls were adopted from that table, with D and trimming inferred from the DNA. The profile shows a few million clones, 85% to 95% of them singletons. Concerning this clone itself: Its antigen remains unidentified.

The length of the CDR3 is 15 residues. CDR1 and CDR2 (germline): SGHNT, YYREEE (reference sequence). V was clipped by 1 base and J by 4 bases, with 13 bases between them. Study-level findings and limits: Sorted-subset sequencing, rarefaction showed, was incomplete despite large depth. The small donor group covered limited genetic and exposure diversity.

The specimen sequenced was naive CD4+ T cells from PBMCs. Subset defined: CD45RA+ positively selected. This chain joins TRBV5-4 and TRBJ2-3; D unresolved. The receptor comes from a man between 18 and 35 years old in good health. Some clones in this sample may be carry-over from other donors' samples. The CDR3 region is CASSLRRASSDTQYF. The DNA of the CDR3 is TGTGCCAGCAGCTTGAGACGGGCGTCCTCAGATACGCAGTATTTT.